Each of the 22 T cell receptor beta chains below was sequenced from the same sample in a study of T cell repertoires in cytomegalovirus infection. The antigens of these receptors remain unknown. TCRdb reprocessed the reads via MiXCR and lists one record per CDR3 protein. Of some 900,000 distinct CDR3 sequences in the sample, approximately 32% were seen once. The sequenced sample was cultured CD8+ T cells from PBMCs, obtained from culture after CMV antigen stimulation. Every receptor here comes from a human donor in good health (CMV status not recorded). Some clones in this sample may be carry-over from other donors' samples.

The chain joins TRBV27 to TRBJ1-5; tentatively, D is TRBD1 (6 bases). Trimming stripped 3 bases from V and 5 bases from J, with 11 bases between. The CDR3 covers 14 residues. Looked up from germline, CDR1 is MNHEY and CDR2 is SMNVEV (reference sequence). The CDR3 spells CASSLNREYQPQHF. In DNA form, the CDR3 reads TGTGCCAGCAGTTTGAACAGGGAATATCAGCCCCAGCATTTT.

The chain is built from TRBV27 and TRBJ1-1; TRBD1 matches 9 bases. Germline V lookup: CDR1 MNHEY, CDR2 SMNVEV (reference sequence). The CDR3 spans 14 residues. Unmatched junction bases numbered 8, after V lost 9 bases and J lost 3 bases. CDR3: CASRTHRGHTEAFF. The CDR3 DNA follows: TGTGCCAGTCGTACCCACAGGGGGCACACTGAAGCTTTCTTT.

V is TRBV7-9 and J is TRBJ2-7; TRBD1 is a possible D gene (5 bases). V was clipped by 1 base and J by 6 bases, with 10 bases between them. Germline CDR1 is SEHNR and CDR2 is FQNEAQ (reference sequence). The CDR3 length is 13 residues. CDR3 region: CASSLVRGGEQYF. The CDR3 DNA sequence: TGTGCCAGCAGCTTAGTAAGGGGCGGCGAGCAGTACTTC.

V usage is TRBV4-3 and J usage is TRBJ1-3, with TRBD1 matching over 7 bases. CDR1 and CDR2 (germline): LGHNA, YSLEER. CDR3 length equals 15 residues. J lost 3 bases, V lost 4 bases, and 6 bases had no gene match. The CDR3, as DNA: TGCGCCAGCAGCCCCGTGGACAGGATTGGAAACACCATATATTTT. This gives the protein CASSPVDRIGNTIYF.

The chain employs TRBV7-6 and TRBJ2-1; the match to TRBD2 covers 9 bases. The CDR3 consists of 16 residues. V was clipped by 1 base and J by 7 bases; unmatched bases: 8. Per germline, CDR1 SGHVS and CDR2 FNYEAQ. CDR3 amino acids: CASSLEGGGAWNEQFF. The CDR3 bases are TGTGCCAGCAGCTTAGAAGGCGGGGGGGCCTGGAATGAGCAGTTCTTC.

Ten or more counts support this clonotype. The gene calls are TRBV12-3 or TRBV12-4 and TRBJ2-1; D is possibly TRBD1 (5 bases). With 3 bases removed from V and 8 bases from J, the gap between germline ends came to 5 bases. CDR3 length: 11 residues. The CDR3 bases are TGTGCCAGCAGTTTCAGGGATGAGCAGTTCTTC. Translation: CASSFRDEQFF.

The CDR3 coding sequence is TGTGCCAGCAGTACTAGCGGGGGGTTTGGAGATACGCAGTATTTT. Encoded protein: CASSTSGGFGDTQYF. The rearrangement links TRBV6-4 to TRBJ2-3; TRBD2 aligns across 12 bases. Trimming took 5 bases from V and 5 from J; bases not matched to a gene: 5. The length of the CDR3 is 15 residues. CDR1 is MRHNA and CDR2 is SNTAGT in the germline V gene.

This clonotype was seen more than once but under ten times. V gene TRBV6-6 combines with J gene TRBJ2-2; unclear D gene. The CDR3 consists of 15 residues. From germline, CDR1 is MNHNY and CDR2 SVGAGI (reference sequence). With 1 base removed from V and 2 bases from J, the gap between germline ends came to 8 bases. CDR3 protein: CASSYYSLNTGELFF. The DNA of the CDR3 is TGTGCCAGCAGTTACTACAGCCTAAACACCGGGGAGCTGTTTTTT.

The chain employs TRBV6-2 or TRBV6-3 and TRBJ2-3; TRBD2 aligns across 12 bases. The germline CDR1 and CDR2 sequences are MNHEY and SVGEGT. The CDR3 extends over 14 amino acids. V lost 8 bases to trimming and J lost 4 bases; unmatched junction nucleotides: 4. CDR3 nucleotides: TGTGCCAGCGAACCTAGCGGGGGGGCAGATACGCAGTATTTT. This codes for CASEPSGGADTQYF.

CDR3 protein: CASSPETGFGDGYTF. The DNA for the CDR3 is TGCGCCAGCAGCCCGGAGACAGGCTTTGGAGACGGCTACACCTTC. V is TRBV5-1 and J is TRBJ1-2; a possible D gene is TRBD1 (6 bases). Looked up from germline, CDR1 is SGHRS and CDR2 is YFSETQ. Trimming took off 4 bases at V and 8 bases at J, with 21 bases between the two ends. This CDR3 contains 15 residues.

This clonotype came up a few times. The chain is built from TRBV6-5 and TRBJ2-7; TRBD1 is a possible D gene (6 bases). This CDR3 is built from 14 residues. V was trimmed by 7 bases and J by 5 bases, leaving 18 bases between them. CDR1 is MNHEY and CDR2 is SVGAGI in the germline V gene. The CDR3 sequence: CASTQGILSDEQYF. In DNA, the CDR3 is TGTGCCAGCACACAGGGAATCCTGAGCGACGAGCAGTACTTC.

With respect to this clonotype: One base away lies a much larger clone, so this may be a sequencing read error. This CDR3 fails to terminate in the conserved phenylalanine or tryptophan, so it likely reflects a read error. This sequence joins TRBV7-6 and TRBJ1-4; D is uncertain. CDR1 and CDR2 from the germline V gene are SGHVS and FNYEAQ. Between the trimmed V and J ends, which lost 4 bases and 8 bases, there was a span of 5 bases. This CDR3 comprises 11 residues. The CDR3 region is CASSSTEKLFY. The CDR3 DNA sequence: TGTGCCAGCAGCTCTACGGAAAAACTGTTTTAT.

The chain has TRBV27 and TRBJ1-2; unclear D gene. The length of the CDR3 is 14 residues. The ends were cut back, 7 bases at V and 3 bases at J, with 15 bases in the middle. Germline-derived CDR1 and CDR2 are MNHEY and SMNVEV (reference sequence). CDR3 nucleotides: TGTGCCAGCAAACCCCGTTCAGGCGACTATGGCTACACCTTC. Protein: CASKPRSGDYGYTF.

V is TRBV6-2 or TRBV6-3 and J is TRBJ2-2, with D perhaps matching TRBD1 (6 bases). This CDR3 is 15 amino acids long. V lost 0 bases and J 3 bases, leaving 8 bases between the germline ends. Germline CDR1 is MNHEY and CDR2 is SVGEGT. This CDR3 reads CASSYSGADTGELFF. The CDR3 nucleotides read TGTGCCAGCAGTTACTCGGGGGCCGACACCGGGGAGCTGTTTTTT.

The CDR3 here is CASSLGDQEKLFF. In DNA form, the CDR3 reads TGTGCCAGCAGCCTCGGGGATCAAGAAAAACTGTTTTTT. The chain links TRBV7-6 to TRBJ1-4, with D unclear. Trimming took off 5 bases at V and 8 bases at J, with 12 bases between the two ends. Germline loops: CDR1 SGHVS, CDR2 FNYEAQ. CDR3 length equals 13 residues.

V gene TRBV4-1 combines with J gene TRBJ2-1; D unclear. V was shortened by 0 bases and J by 7 bases, with 10 bases between the two germline ends. The CDR3 totals 14 residues. In germline, CDR1 is MGHRA, CDR2 YSYEKL. The CDR3 nucleotides read TGCGCCAGCAGCCAAGATCAGGAAGGGAATGAGCAGTTCTTC. It is translated as CASSQDQEGNEQFF.

This clonotype has a handful of counts. The chain couples TRBV27 to TRBJ1-1; D call uncertain. This CDR3 is built from 11 residues. Trimming stripped 6 bases from V and 5 bases from J, with 7 bases between. The germline gives CDR1 MNHEY, CDR2 SMNVEV (reference sequence). The CDR3 is CASRIRTEAFF. The DNA for the CDR3 is TGTGCCAGCAGAATCAGGACTGAAGCTTTCTTT.

The CDR3, as DNA: TGTGCCAGCAGTTTAAGGACAGGGGTCAATCAGCCCCAGCATTTT. Its protein product is CASSLRTGVNQPQHF. The rearrangement links TRBV27 to TRBJ1-5; TRBD1 matches at 9 bases. Germline CDR1 and CDR2: MNHEY and SMNVEV (reference sequence). V lost 2 bases, J lost 3 bases, and 2 bases stayed unmatched. The CDR3 has 15 amino acids.

The rearrangement uses TRBV7-6 and TRBJ2-5, with D perhaps assigned TRBD1 or TRBD2 (6 bases each). With 2 bases removed from V and 5 bases from J, the gap between germline ends came to 18 bases. The CDR3 loop spans 16 amino acids. CDR1 is SGHVS, CDR2 FNYEAQ, per germline. The CDR3 sequence is CASSLLEGGHRETQYF. CDR3 nucleotide sequence: TGTGCCAGCAGCTTACTTGAAGGGGGGCACAGGGAGACCCAGTACTTC.

This clonotype was recorded a few times. CDR3 sequence: CASSSSWYNEQFF. The CDR3 coding sequence is TGTGCCAGCAGTTCTAGCTGGTACAATGAGCAGTTCTTC. The chain combines TRBV27 with TRBJ2-1; tentative D call: TRBD2 (5 bases). CDR1 MNHEY and CDR2 SMNVEV come from the germline V gene (reference sequence). There are 13 residues in the CDR3. V was pared by 4 bases and J by 4 bases, with 8 bases between.

This clonotype was seen a few times. The rearrangement links TRBV29-1 to TRBJ2-1, with D possibly being TRBD2 (5 bases). Trimming removed 8 bases at V and 9 bases at J, with 20 bases between. Germline V CDR1 and CDR2: SQVTM, ANQGSEA. CDR3 size: 13 residues. This chain's CDR3 is CSLGGSDVFEQFF. CDR3 coding DNA: TGCAGCCTTGGAGGCTCGGACGTTTTTGAGCAGTTCTTC.

The sample holds a few counts of this clonotype. V gene TRBV7-9 combines with J gene TRBJ2-6; D is unclear. Germline V gene data show CDR1 as SEHNR and CDR2 as FQNEAQ (reference sequence). The CDR3 sequence is 18 residues long. V was clipped by 1 base and J by 4 bases, with 17 bases between them. The CDR3, as DNA: TGTGCCAGCAGCTTAGAAGAACCCCGGGCATTGGGGGCCAACGTCCTGACTTTC. This encodes CASSLEEPRALGANVLTF.